The 14 T cell receptor beta chains below were found in one sample sequenced in a study of control samples from healthy donors and cancer patients. Measured with immunoSEQ multiplex PCR; TCRdb has only the in-frame clones, and not every one. The sample contains 8,000 to 13,000 clones, approximately 90% of which appear only once. The source material was PBMCs. The receptor set was obtained from a man between 60 and 70 years old with colorectal cancer.

The V call is TRBV9, the J call TRBJ1-1; a possible D gene is TRBD1 (6 bases). This CDR3 is built from 14 residues. Germline CDR1 SGDLS, CDR2 YYNGEE. The V end lost 0 bases, the J end lost 5 bases, and 11 bases lay between the germline ends. The CDR3, as DNA: TGTGCCAGCAGCGTAGTACAGGGAAAGACTGAAGCTTTCTTT. Residues: CASSVVQGKTEAFF.

The chain joins TRBV14 to TRBJ2-2; no definite D call. V was trimmed by 1 base and J by 5 bases, leaving 14 bases between them. Germline CDR1 reads SGHDN; CDR2 reads FVKESK. The CDR3 is 16 residues long. The CDR3 is CASSQVSWSSTGELFF. The CDR3, as DNA: TGTGCCAGCAGCCAAGTCTCCTGGTCGTCGACCGGGGAGCTGTTTTTT.

This CDR3 reads CASSIGYTSYNEQFF. CDR3 coding DNA: TGTGCCAGTAGTATTGGCTACACCTCCTACAATGAGCAGTTCTTC. V gene TRBV19 combines with J gene TRBJ2-1; no definite D call. Trimming removed 3 bases at V and 0 bases at J, with 9 bases between. The CDR3 spans 15 residues. The germline V gene encodes CDR1 LNHDA and CDR2 SQIVND (reference sequence).

The CDR3 region has the DNA TGTGCCAGCGGGACAGGGACAAATACGCAGTATTTT. Its protein is CASGTGTNTQYF. V is TRBV14 and J is TRBJ2-3, with 9 bases lining up with TRBD1. With V trimmed by 8 bases and J by 7 bases, 4 bases remained unmatched. The CDR3 runs to 12 residues. CDR1 is SGHDN and CDR2 is FVKESK in the germline V gene.

This chain links TRBV6-5 with TRBJ1-2, with D perhaps TRBD1 (6 bases). Looked up from germline, CDR1 is MNHEY and CDR2 is SVGAGI. Trimming shortened V by 3 bases and J by 8 bases, and 19 bases separated the two germline ends. The CDR3 is 15 amino acids. DNA of the CDR3: TGTGCCAGCAGTTATGGTACCGGGGCAGGGGACGGCTACACCTTC. Its protein is CASSYGTGAGDGYTF.

The J gene is TRBJ1-1, the V gene TRBV30; TRBD1 matches 9 bases. Trimming removed 1 base from V and 11 bases from J; junction bases left unmatched: 5. CDR3 size: 12 residues. In germline, CDR1 is GTSNPN, CDR2 SVGIG (reference sequence). Here the CDR3 DNA reads TGTGCCTGGAGTGCCGCGACAGGGGGGGCTTTCTTT. Its protein product is CAWSAATGGAFF.

This chain joins TRBV18 and TRBJ2-5, with D perhaps matching TRBD1 (5 bases). The CDR3 runs 16 residues. Trimming took 2 bases from V and 3 from J, leaving 16 bases between them. The germline V gene has CDR1 KGHSH and CDR2 LQKENI. The CDR3 sequence: CASSPNAPGLEETQYF. DNA for the CDR3: TGTGCCAGCTCACCAAATGCACCAGGGCTGGAAGAGACCCAGTACTTC.

This sequence joins TRBV7-2 and TRBJ2-5, with TRBD2 matching over 13 bases. The CDR3 has 17 amino acids. Losses at the gene ends were 5 bases for V and 1 base for J; bases not matched to a gene: 7. Germline V gene data show CDR1 as SGHTA and CDR2 as FQGNSA. The CDR3 coding sequence is TGTGCCAGCAGCCGTAGACTAGCGGGGGGTCCCCAAGAGACCCAGTACTTC. It translates to CASSRRLAGGPQETQYF.

The V call is TRBV7-9, the J call TRBJ2-4; D remains ambiguous. Germline V gives CDR1 SEHNR, CDR2 FQNEAQ (reference sequence). The CDR3 is 13 amino acids. V gave up 5 bases and J gave up 8 bases, with 13 bases separating them. In nucleotides, the CDR3 is TGTGCCAGCAGCCTAGGAAGTTTCGACATTCAGTACTTC. This gives the protein CASSLGSFDIQYF.

The chain recombines TRBV21-1 with TRBJ1-1. TRBV21-1 is marked as a pseudogene. There are 14 residues in the CDR3. CDR3 DNA sequence: TGTGCCAGCACCCAAACAGGAGGAAACACTGAAGCTTTCTTT. Its translation: CASTQTGGNTEAFF.

The CDR3 sequence is CASSYDLNTGELFF. Here the CDR3 DNA reads TGTGCCAGCAGCTACGACTTAAACACCGGGGAGCTGTTTTTT. The gene calls are TRBV9 and TRBJ2-2, with D unclear. The CDR3 is 14 residues long. Germline values: CDR1 SGDLS, CDR2 YYNGEE. The V end lost 4 bases, the J end lost 2 bases, and 9 bases lay between the germline ends.

J is TRBJ2-1 and V is TRBV3-1 (or the pseudogene TRBV3-2); D gene unclear. This CDR3 contains 13 residues. Germline V gives CDR1 LGHDT, CDR2 YNNKEL (reference sequence). Trimming took off 2 bases at V and 8 bases at J, with 10 bases between the two ends. The CDR3 sequence: CASSQPGSHEQFF. CDR3 DNA sequence: TGTGCCAGCAGCCAACCAGGTAGCCATGAGCAGTTCTTC.

The chain employs TRBV3-1 (or the pseudogene TRBV3-2) and TRBJ2-1; 8 bases map to TRBD1. The CDR3 length is 15 residues. With 1 base clipped from V and 4 bases from J, the junction kept 3 bases outside the gene matches. Germline values: CDR1 LGHDT, CDR2 YNNKEL (reference sequence). The CDR3 DNA sequence: TGTGCCAGCAGCCAAGGGACAGGGAGTTACAATGAGCAGTTCTTC. Amino acids: CASSQGTGSYNEQFF.

The chain recombines TRBV21-1 with TRBJ2-1. TRBV21-1 is termed a pseudogene. The CDR3 sequence is 12 residues long. The CDR3 DNA reads TGTGCCAGCAGTCAAAAGGAAGAACAGCAGTTCTTC. Its translation: CASSQKEEQQFF.